A single sample is the source of the 15 T cell receptor beta chains below, sequenced in a study of neurological immune-mediated disorders. TCRdb re-analysed the 5' RACE reads in MiXCR, keeping a single row per CDR3 protein. Of 74,000 or so distinct CDR3 sequences listed, roughly 10% are singletons. Sequencing input: PBMCs. Source of these receptors: a man over 45 in good health.

This clonotype was detected many times. This sequence joins TRBV7-2 and TRBJ1-5; 7 bases fit TRBD1. Trimming took 5 bases from V and 11 from J; bases not matched to a gene: 9. This CDR3 comprises 13 residues. Germline CDR1 and CDR2: SGHTA and FQGNSA. CDR3 DNA: TGTGCCAGCAGCACCGAGACAGGGATGTCCCAGCATTTT. This gives the protein CASSTETGMSQHF.

This clonotype came up many times. The rearrangement joins TRBV5-1 to TRBJ1-2, with 9 bases identical to TRBD1. Per the germline V gene, CDR1 is SGHRS and CDR2 is YFSETQ. The CDR3 has 13 residues. After removal of 4 bases from V and 8 bases from J, the junction contained 6 bases not matched to a gene. CDR3 region: CASSPQGAKGYTF. CDR3 in DNA: TGCGCCAGCAGCCCACAGGGGGCGAAAGGCTACACCTTC.

This clonotype was recorded many times. The rearrangement uses TRBV5-1 and TRBJ2-5; perhaps TRBD2 as D (5 bases). The CDR3 has 15 residues. CDR1 and CDR2 from the germline V gene are SGHRS and YFSETQ. V gave up 4 bases and J gave up 1 base, with 14 bases separating them. The CDR3, as DNA: TGCGCCAGCAGCCATCCGGGGAACCCCCAAGAGACCCAGTACTTC. Translation gives CASSHPGNPQETQYF.

This clonotype was counted many times. This sequence joins TRBV28 and TRBJ2-7; 12 positions match TRBD2. CDR1 and CDR2 (germline): MDHEN, SYDVKM. This CDR3 comprises 14 residues. Trimming cost V 6 bases and J 4 bases; bases outside gene matches: 4. The CDR3, as DNA: TGTGCCAGCAGCAGGACTAGCGGGGTATACGAGCAGTACTTC. Amino acids: CASSRTSGVYEQYF.

This clonotype was seen ten or more times. This chain uses TRBV5-1 with TRBJ1-1; D call uncertain. Germline CDR1 is SGHRS and CDR2 is YFSETQ. Trimming shortened V by 2 bases and J by 6 bases, and 11 bases separated the two germline ends. The CDR3 runs to 13 residues. Here the CDR3 reads CASSLADTAEAFF. The DNA for the CDR3 is TGCGCCAGCAGCTTAGCCGACACGGCTGAAGCTTTCTTT.

In its sample, this clonotype was seen many times. The V call is TRBV27, the J call TRBJ2-7, with TRBD2 matching 10 bases. This CDR3 contains 16 residues. Trimming removed 0 bases from V and 0 bases from J; junction bases left unmatched: 2. Germline CDR1 is MNHEY and CDR2 is SMNVEV (reference sequence). CDR3 sequence: CASSLSLAGASYEQYF. The CDR3 region has the DNA TGTGCCAGCAGTTTATCTCTAGCGGGAGCCTCCTACGAGCAGTACTTC.

This clonotype has ten or more counts. The chain links TRBV20-1 to TRBJ1-5; 7 bases align to TRBD1. The germline CDR1 and CDR2 sequences are DFQATT and SNEGSKA (reference sequence). The ends lost 2 bases at V and 3 bases at J; junction bases unmatched: 7. This CDR3 is 15 amino acids long. The chain's CDR3 is CSARIGGYINQPQHF. The DNA for the CDR3 is TGCAGTGCTAGAATAGGGGGCTACATCAATCAGCCCCAGCATTTT.

With regard to this clonotype: Relative to the germline gene, one junction end is altered; a read error may explain this. The chain couples TRBV3-1 to TRBJ2-1; D perhaps matches TRBD2 (5 bases). The CDR3 contains 14 residues. The germline V gene has CDR1 LGHDT and CDR2 YNNKEL (reference sequence). The CDR3 region is CANSQDSRAVEQFF. For the CDR3, the DNA is TGTGCCAACAGCCAAGATTCGAGGGCGGTTGAGCAGTTCTTC.

The table lists this clonotype with many counts. The chain recombines TRBV7-2 with TRBJ2-1; 7 positions agree with TRBD1. This CDR3 region has 13 residues. Germline CDR1 SGHTA, CDR2 FQGNSA. With V trimmed by 4 bases and J by 6 bases, 3 bases remained unmatched. Here the CDR3 reads CASSWTGTNEQFF. CDR3 in DNA: TGTGCCAGCAGCTGGACAGGCACCAATGAGCAGTTCTTC.

This clonotype occurred many times. V and J are TRBV25-1 and TRBJ2-7; D uncertain. Trimming left V 7 bases short and J 1 base short, with 11 bases between. Germline CDR1 is MGHDK and CDR2 is SYGVNS. The CDR3 contains 13 residues. The CDR3 region has the DNA TGTGCCAGCACCAGAGGACCTTCCTACGAGCAGTACTTC. It encodes CASTRGPSYEQYF.

This clonotype appeared many times. The rearrangement joins TRBV12-3 or TRBV12-4 to TRBJ1-3; the D gene is possibly TRBD1 (6 bases). The CDR3 has 15 amino acids. Trimming shortened V by 5 bases and J by 4 bases, and 15 bases separated the two germline ends. The CDR3 DNA follows: TGTGCCAGCAGTCTAAGTGGGGGCGCCGGAAACACCATATATTTT. Protein product: CASSLSGGAGNTIYF.

The table lists this clonotype with a count of one. A clone one base away is much larger, so this may be a read error. The rearrangement joins TRBV30 to TRBJ1-1; 12 nucleotides line up with TRBD1. Germline-derived CDR1 and CDR2 are GTSNPN and SVGIG (reference sequence). CDR3 length: 16 amino acids. The CDR3 DNA reads as TGTGCCTGGAGAAAATTGGGACAGGGGGCTTGGACTGAAGATTTCTTT. Residues: CAWRKLGQGAWTEDFF.

This clonotype showed up many times. This sequence joins TRBV7-2 and TRBJ1-1, with D hard to call. The germline V and J ends were trimmed by 1 base and 4 bases, with 10 bases remaining between them. This CDR3 has 14 amino acids. Per germline, CDR1 SGHTA and CDR2 FQGNSA. CDR3 DNA: TGTGCCAGCAGCTTAGAGGCATCCAGCACTGAAGCTTTCTTT. Translated: CASSLEASSTEAFF.

With regard to this clonotype: Sequence at one end of the junction differs from germline and may be a read error. The chain recombines TRBV7-2 with TRBJ1-5, with D maybe TRBD1 (5 bases). From germline, CDR1 is SGHTA and CDR2 FQGNSA. The CDR3 length is 14 residues. The CDR3 reads CVSSSGTGNQLQHF. In DNA, the CDR3 is TGTGTCAGCAGCTCAGGGACGGGCAATCAGCTCCAGCATTTT.

V is TRBV30 and J is TRBJ1-1; D is undetermined. Trimming pared 0 bases from V and 1 base from J, leaving 15 bases between. This CDR3 is built from 16 residues. Per the germline V gene, CDR1 is GTSNPN and CDR2 is SVGIG (reference sequence). The CDR3 here is CAWSVRGRDSNTEAFF. The DNA of the CDR3 is TGTGCCTGGAGTGTACGTGGGAGGGATTCGAACACTGAAGCTTTCTTT.